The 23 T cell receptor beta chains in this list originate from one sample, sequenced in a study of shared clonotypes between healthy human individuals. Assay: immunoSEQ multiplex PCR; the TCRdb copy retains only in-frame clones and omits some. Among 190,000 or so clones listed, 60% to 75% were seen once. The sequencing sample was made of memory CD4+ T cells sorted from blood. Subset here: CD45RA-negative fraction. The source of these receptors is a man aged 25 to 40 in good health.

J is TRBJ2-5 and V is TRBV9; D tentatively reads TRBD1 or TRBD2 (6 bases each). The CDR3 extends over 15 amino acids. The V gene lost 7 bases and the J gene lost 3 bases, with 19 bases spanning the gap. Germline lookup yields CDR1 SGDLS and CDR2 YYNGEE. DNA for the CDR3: TGTGCCAGCGCGAGAGGATGGGGGGCTGAAGAGACCCAGTACTTC. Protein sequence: CASARGWGAEETQYF.

The CDR3 DNA reads as TGTGCCAGCTCGCCGCCGGATGGAGGCATTCAGTACTTC. This gives the protein CASSPPDGGIQYF. The V gene is TRBV18, the J gene TRBJ2-4; tentative D call: TRBD2 (5 bases). CDR3 length: 13 residues. Per germline, CDR1 KGHSH and CDR2 LQKENI. Trimming shortened V by 6 bases and J by 9 bases, and 15 bases separated the two germline ends. The entire variable domain, with the rest obtained from reference TRBV18 and TRBJ2-4, is as follows: NAGVMQNPRHLVRRRGQEARLRCSPMKGHSHVYWYRQLPEEGLKFMVYLQKENIIDESGMPKERFSAEFPKEGPSILRIQQVVRGDSAAYFCASSPPDGGIQYFGAGTRLSVL.

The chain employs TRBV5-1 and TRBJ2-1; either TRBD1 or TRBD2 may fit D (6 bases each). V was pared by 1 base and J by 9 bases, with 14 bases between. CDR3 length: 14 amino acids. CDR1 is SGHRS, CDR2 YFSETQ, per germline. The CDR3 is CASSLIEGGSEQFF. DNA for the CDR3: TGCGCCAGCAGCTTGATAGAGGGGGGTAGTGAGCAGTTCTTC.

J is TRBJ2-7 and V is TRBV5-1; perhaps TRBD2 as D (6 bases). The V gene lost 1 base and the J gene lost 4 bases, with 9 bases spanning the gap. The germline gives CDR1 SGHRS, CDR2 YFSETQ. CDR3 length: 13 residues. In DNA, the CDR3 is TGCGCCAGCAGCTTGCGGGAGAGGTACGAGCAGTACTTC. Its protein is CASSLRERYEQYF.

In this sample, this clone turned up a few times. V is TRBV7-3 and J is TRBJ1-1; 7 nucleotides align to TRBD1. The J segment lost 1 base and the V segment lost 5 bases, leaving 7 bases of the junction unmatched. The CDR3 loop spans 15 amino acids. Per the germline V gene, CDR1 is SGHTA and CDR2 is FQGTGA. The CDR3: CASSPTGAGNTEAFF. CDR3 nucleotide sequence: TGTGCCAGCAGCCCCACAGGGGCAGGGAACACTGAAGCTTTCTTT.

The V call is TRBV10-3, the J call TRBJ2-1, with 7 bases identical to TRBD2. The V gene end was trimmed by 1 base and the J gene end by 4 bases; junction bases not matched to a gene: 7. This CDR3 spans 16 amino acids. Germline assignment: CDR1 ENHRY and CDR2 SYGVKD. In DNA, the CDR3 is TGTGCCATCAGTGAGTTTAAGGCGGGAGTGTACAATGAGCAGTTCTTC. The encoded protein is CAISEFKAGVYNEQFF.

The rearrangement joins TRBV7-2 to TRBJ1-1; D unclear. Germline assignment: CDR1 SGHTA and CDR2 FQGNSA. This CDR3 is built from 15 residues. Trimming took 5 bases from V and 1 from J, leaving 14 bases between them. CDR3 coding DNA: TGTGCCAGCAGCCCCCCAGGTTTCAAGAACACTGAAGCTTTCTTT. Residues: CASSPPGFKNTEAFF.

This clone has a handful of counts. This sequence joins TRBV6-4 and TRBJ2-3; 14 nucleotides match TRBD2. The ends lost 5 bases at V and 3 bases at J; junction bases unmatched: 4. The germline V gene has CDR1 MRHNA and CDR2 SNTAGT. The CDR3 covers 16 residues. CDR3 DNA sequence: TGTGCCAGCAGTCCGACTAGCGGGAGGGGGACAGATACGCAGTATTTT. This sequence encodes CASSPTSGRGTDTQYF.

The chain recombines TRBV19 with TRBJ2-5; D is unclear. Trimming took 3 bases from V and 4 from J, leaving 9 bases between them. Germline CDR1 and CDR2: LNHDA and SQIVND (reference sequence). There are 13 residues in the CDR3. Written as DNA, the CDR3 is TGTGCCAGTAGTATGATGGTTGGAGAGACCCAGTACTTC. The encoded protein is CASSMMVGETQYF.

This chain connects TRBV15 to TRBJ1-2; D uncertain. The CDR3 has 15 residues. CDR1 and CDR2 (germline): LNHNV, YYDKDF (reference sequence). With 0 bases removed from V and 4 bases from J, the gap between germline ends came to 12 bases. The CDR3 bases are TGTGCCACCAGCAGAGATCAAGGCAGCAGCTATGGCTACACCTTC. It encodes CATSRDQGSSYGYTF.

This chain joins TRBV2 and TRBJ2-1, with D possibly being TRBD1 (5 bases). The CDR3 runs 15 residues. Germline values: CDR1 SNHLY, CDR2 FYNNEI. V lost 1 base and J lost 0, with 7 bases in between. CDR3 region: CASSEDRSSYNEQFF. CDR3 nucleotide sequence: TGTGCCAGCAGTGAAGACAGGAGCTCCTACAATGAGCAGTTCTTC.

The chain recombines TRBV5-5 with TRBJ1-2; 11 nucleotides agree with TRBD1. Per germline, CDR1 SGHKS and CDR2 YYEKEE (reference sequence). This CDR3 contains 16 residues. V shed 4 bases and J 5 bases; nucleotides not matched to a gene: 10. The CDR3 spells CASSPSGTGGGYGYTF. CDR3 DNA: TGTGCCAGCAGCCCCTCCGGGACAGGGGGAGGGTATGGCTACACCTTC.

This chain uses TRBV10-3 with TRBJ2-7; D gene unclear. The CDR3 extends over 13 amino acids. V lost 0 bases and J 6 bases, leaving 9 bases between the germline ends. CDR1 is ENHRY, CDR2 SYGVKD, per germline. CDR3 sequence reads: CAISESGPPEQYF. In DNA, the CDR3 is TGTGCCATCAGTGAGTCGGGTCCCCCCGAGCAGTACTTC.

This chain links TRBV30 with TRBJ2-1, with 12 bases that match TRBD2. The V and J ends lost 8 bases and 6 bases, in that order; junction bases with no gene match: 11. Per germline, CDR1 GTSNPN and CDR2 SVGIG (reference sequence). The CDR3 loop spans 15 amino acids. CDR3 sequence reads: CAHAQLAGGLNEQFF. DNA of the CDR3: TGTGCCCACGCCCAACTAGCGGGAGGACTCAATGAGCAGTTCTTC. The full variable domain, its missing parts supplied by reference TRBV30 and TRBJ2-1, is SQTIHQWPATLVQPVGSPLSLECTVEGTSNPNLYWYRQAAGRGLQLLFYSVGIGQISSEVPQNLSASRPQDRQFILSSKKLLLSDSGFYLCAHAQLAGGLNEQFFGPGTRLTVL.

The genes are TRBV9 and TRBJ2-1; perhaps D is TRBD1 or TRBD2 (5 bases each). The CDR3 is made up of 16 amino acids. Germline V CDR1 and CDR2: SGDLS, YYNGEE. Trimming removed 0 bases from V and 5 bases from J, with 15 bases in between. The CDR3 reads CASSVEGTRGDNEQFF. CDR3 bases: TGTGCCAGCAGCGTAGAGGGCACTAGAGGGGACAATGAGCAGTTCTTC.

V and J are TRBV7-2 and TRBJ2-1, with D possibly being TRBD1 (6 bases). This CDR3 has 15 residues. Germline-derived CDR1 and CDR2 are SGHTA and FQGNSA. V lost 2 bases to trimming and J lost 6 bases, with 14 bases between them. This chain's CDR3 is CASSLSPGTRNEQFF. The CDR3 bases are TGTGCCAGCAGCTTAAGTCCCGGGACACGCAATGAGCAGTTCTTC.

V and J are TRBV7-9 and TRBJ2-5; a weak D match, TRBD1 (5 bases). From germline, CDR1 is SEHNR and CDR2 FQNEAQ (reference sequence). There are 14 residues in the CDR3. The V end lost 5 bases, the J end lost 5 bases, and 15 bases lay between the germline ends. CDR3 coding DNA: TGTGCCAGCAGCCTAATGTCAGGGATGGAGACCCAGTACTTC. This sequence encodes CASSLMSGMETQYF.

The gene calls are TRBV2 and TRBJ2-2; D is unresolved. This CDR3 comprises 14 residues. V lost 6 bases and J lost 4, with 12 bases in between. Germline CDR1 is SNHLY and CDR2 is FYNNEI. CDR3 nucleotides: TGTGCCAGCAGACCTACACAGAGCACCGGGGAGCTGTTTTTT. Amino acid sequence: CASRPTQSTGELFF.

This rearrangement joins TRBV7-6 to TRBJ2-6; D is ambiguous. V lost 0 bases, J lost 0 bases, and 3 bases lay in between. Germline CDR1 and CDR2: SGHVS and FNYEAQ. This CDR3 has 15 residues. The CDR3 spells CASSLAGSGANVLTF. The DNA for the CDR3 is TGTGCCAGCAGCTTAGCGGGCTCTGGGGCCAACGTCCTGACTTTC.

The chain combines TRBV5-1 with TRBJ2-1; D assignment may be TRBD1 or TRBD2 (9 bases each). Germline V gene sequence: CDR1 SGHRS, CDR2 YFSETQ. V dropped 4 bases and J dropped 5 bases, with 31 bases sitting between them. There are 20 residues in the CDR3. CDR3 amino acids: CASSPGVGTGRLAVHNEQFF. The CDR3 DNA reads TGCGCCAGCAGCCCGGGGGTCGGGACAGGGAGACTAGCGGTACACAATGAGCAGTTCTTC.

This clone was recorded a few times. Here the CDR3 reads CASSHATLGETQYF. The DNA for the CDR3 is TGTGCCAGCAGCCATGCAACTCTAGGGGAGACCCAGTACTTC. The genes are TRBV5-5 and TRBJ2-5; D unclear. Trimming took 4 bases from V and 5 from J, leaving 15 bases between them. There are 14 residues in the CDR3. Germline V lookup: CDR1 SGHKS, CDR2 YYEKEE (reference sequence).

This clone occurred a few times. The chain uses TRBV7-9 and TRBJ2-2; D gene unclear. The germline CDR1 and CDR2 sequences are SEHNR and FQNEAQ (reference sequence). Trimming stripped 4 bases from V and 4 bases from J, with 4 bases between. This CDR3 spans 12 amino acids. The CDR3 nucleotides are TGTGCCAGCAGCTCAATCACCGGGGAGCTGTTTTTT. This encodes CASSSITGELFF.

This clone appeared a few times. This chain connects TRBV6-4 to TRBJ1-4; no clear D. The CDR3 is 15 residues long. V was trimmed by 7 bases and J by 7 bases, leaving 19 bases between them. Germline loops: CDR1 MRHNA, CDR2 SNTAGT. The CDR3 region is CASITNEITAEKLFF. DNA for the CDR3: TGTGCCAGCATCACGAACGAAATAACGGCTGAAAAACTGTTTTTT.